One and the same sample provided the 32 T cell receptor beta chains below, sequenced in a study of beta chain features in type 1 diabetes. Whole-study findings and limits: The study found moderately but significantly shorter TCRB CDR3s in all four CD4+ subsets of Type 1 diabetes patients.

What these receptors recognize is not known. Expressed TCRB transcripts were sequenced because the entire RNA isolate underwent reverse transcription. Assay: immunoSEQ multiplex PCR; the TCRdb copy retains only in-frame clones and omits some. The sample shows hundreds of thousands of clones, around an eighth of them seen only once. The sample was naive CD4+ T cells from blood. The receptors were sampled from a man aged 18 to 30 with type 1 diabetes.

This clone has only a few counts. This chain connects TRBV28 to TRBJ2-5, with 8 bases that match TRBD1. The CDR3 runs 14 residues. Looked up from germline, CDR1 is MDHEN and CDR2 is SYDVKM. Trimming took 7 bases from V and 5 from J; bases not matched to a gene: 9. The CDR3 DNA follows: TGTGCCAGCAAGACAGGGGCCGCCCCGGAGACCCAGTACTTC. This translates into CASKTGAAPETQYF.

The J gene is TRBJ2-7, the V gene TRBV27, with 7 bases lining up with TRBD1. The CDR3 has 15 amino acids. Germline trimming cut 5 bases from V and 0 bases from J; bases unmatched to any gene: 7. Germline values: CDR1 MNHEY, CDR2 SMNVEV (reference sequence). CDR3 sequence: CASSPYRGGSYEQYF. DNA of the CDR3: TGTGCCAGCAGTCCCTACAGGGGTGGCTCCTACGAGCAGTACTTC.

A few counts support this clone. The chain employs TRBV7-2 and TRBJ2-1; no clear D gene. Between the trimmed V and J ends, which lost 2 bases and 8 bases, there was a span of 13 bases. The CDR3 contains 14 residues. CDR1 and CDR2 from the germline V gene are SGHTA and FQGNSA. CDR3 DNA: TGTGCCAGCAGCTTACGGGTGCGATGGCATGAGCAGTTCTTC. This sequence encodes CASSLRVRWHEQFF.

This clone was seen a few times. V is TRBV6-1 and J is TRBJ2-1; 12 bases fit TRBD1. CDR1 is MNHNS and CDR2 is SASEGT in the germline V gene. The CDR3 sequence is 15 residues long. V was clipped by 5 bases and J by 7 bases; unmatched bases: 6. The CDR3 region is CASSLGTGGLNEQFF. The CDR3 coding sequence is TGTGCCAGCAGTTTAGGGACAGGGGGCCTAAATGAGCAGTTCTTC.

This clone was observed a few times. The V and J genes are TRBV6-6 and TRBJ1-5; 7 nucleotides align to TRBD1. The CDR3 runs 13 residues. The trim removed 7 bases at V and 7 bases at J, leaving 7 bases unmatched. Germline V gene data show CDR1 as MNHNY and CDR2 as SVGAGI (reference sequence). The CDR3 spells CASTNDREQPQHF. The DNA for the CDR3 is TGTGCCAGCACCAACGACAGGGAACAGCCCCAGCATTTT.

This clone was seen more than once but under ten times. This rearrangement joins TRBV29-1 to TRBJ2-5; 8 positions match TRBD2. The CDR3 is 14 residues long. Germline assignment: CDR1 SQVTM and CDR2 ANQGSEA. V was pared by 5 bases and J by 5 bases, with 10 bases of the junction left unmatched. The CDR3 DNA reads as TGCAGCGTTCCTTCCGGGGGGGCCAGTGAGACCCAGTACTTC. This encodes CSVPSGGASETQYF. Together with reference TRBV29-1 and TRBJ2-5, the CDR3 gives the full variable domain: SAVISQKPSRDICQRGTSLTIQCQVDSQVTMMFWYRQQPGQSLTLIATANQGSEATYESGFVIDKFPISRPNLTFSTLTVSNMSPEDSSIYLCSVPSGGASETQYFGPGTRLLVL.

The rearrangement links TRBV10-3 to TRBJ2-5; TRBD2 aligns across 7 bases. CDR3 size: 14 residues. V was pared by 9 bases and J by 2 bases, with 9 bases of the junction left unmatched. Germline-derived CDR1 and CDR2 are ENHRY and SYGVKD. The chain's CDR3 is CAISSGGGQETQYF. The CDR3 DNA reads TGTGCCATTTCCTCGGGGGGTGGGCAAGAGACCCAGTACTTC.

This CDR3 reads CASSPLPGDSSEQYF. The CDR3 nucleotides are TGTGCCAGCTCACCCCTTCCCGGGGACAGCTCGGAGCAGTACTTC. V is TRBV18 and J is TRBJ2-7, with 7 bases aligning to TRBD1. CDR3 length: 15 residues. The germline V gene has CDR1 KGHSH and CDR2 LQKENI. Unmatched junction bases numbered 12, after V lost 3 bases and J lost 7 bases.

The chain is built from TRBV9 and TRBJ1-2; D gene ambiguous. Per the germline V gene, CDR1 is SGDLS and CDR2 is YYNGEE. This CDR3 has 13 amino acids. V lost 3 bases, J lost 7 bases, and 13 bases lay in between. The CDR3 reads CASSALGSRGYTF. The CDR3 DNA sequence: TGTGCCAGCAGCGCCCTCGGGTCGCGTGGCTACACCTTC.

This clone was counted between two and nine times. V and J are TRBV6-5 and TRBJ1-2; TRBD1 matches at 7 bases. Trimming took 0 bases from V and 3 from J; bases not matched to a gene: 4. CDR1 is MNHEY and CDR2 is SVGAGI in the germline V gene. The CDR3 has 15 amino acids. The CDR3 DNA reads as TGTGCCAGCAGTTACTCGACAGGGTTTGACTATGGCTACACCTTC. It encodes CASSYSTGFDYGYTF.

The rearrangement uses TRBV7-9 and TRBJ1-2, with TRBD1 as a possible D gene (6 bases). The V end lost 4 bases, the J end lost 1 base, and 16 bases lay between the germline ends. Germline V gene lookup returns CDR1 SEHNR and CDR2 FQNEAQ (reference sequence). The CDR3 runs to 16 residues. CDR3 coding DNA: TGTGCCAGCAGCTCGCGGGAGCGGACAGATAACTATGGCTACACCTTC. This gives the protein CASSSRERTDNYGYTF.

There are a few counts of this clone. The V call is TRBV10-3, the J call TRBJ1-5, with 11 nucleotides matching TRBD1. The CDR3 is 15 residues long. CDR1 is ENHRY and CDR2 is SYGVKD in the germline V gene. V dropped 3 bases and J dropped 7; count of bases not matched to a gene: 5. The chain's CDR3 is CAISDKGQGGQPQHF. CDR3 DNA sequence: TGTGCCATCAGTGATAAGGGACAGGGGGGACAGCCCCAGCATTTT.

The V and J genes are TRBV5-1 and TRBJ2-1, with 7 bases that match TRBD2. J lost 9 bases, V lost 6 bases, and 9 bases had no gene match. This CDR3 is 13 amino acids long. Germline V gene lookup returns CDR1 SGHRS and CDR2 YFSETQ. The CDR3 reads CASKQGGVSEQFF. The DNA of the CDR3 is TGCGCCAGCAAGCAGGGAGGGGTATCTGAGCAGTTCTTC.

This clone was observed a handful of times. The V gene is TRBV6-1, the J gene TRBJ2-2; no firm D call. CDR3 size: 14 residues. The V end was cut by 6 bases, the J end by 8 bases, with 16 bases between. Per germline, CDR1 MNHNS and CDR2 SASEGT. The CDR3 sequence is CASSADRLLGELFF. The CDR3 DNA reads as TGTGCCAGCAGCGCAGACCGATTACTAGGGGAGCTGTTTTTT.

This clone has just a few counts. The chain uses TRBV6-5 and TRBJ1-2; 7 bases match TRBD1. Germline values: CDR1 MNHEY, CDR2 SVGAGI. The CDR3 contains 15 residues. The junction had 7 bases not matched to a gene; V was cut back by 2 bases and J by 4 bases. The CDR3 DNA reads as TGTGCCAGCAGTTACGACGACAGGGCAGGCTATGGCTACACCTTC. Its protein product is CASSYDDRAGYGYTF.

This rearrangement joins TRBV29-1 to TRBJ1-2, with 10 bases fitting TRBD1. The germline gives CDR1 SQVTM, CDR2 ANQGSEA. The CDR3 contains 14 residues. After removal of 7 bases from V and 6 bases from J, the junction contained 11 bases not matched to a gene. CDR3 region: CSATGTGDFHGYTF. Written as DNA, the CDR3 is TGCAGCGCAACCGGGACAGGGGATTTCCATGGCTACACCTTC.

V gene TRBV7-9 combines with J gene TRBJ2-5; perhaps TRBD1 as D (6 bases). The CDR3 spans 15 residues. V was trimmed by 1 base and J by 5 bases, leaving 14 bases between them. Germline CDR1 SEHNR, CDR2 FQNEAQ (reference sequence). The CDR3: CASSLEQGSLETQYF. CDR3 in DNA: TGTGCCAGCAGCTTAGAACAGGGATCCTTGGAGACCCAGTACTTC.

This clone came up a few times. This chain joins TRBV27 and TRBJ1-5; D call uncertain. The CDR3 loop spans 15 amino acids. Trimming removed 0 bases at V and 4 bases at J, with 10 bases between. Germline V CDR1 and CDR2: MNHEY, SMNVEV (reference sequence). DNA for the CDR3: TGTGCCAGCAGTTTATCTGTAGGGCCTAATCAGCCCCAGCATTTT. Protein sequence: CASSLSVGPNQPQHF.

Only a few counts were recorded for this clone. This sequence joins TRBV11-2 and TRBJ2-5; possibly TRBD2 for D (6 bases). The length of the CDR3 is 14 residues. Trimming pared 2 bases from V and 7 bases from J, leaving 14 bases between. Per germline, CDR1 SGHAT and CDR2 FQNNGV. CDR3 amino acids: CASSLMRDHGTQYF. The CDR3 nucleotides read TGTGCCAGCAGCTTAATGCGGGACCATGGGACCCAGTACTTC.

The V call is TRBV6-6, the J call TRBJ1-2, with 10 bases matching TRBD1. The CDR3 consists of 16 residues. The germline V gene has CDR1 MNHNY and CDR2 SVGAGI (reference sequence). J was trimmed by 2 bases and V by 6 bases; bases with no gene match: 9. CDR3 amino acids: CASSHGGQGENYGYTF. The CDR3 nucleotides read TGTGCCAGCAGCCACGGAGGACAGGGGGAAAACTATGGCTACACCTTC.

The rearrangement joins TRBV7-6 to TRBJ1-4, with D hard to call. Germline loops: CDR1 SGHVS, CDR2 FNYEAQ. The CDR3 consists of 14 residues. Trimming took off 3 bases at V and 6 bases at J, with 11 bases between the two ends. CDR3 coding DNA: TGTGCCAGCAGCTTGGCCAAGTCGGATGAAAAACTGTTTTTT. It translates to CASSLAKSDEKLFF.

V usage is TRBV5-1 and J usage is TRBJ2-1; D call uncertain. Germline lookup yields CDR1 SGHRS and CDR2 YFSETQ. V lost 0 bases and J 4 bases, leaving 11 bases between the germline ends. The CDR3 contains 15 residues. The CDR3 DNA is TGCGCCAGCAGCTTGGCCTCGAGCAGATACAATGAGCAGTTCTTC. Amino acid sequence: CASSLASSRYNEQFF.

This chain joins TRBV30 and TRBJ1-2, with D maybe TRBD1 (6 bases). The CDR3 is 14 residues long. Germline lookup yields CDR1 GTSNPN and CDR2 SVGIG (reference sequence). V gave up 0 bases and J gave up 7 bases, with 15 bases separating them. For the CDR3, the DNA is TGTGCCTGGAGTGTAGGACCGGGGGCTGGTGGCTACACCTTC. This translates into CAWSVGPGAGGYTF.

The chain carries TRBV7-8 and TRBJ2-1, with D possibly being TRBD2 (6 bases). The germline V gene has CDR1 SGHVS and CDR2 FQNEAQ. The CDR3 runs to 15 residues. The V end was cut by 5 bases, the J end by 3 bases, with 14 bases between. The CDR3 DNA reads TGTGCCAGCAGCCGTGGAAGGGGAGGCTACAATGAGCAGTTCTTC. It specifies CASSRGRGGYNEQFF.

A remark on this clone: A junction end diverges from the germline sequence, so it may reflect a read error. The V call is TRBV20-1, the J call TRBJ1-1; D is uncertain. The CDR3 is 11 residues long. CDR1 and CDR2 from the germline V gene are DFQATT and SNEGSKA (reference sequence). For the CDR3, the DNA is TGCAGTGCTAGCCCCATCGAACAGATTCTCTTT. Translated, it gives CSASPIEQILF.

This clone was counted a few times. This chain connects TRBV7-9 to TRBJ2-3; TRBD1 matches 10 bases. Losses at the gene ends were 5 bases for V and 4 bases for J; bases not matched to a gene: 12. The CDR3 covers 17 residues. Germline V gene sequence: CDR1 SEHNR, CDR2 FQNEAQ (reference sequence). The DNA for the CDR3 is TGTGCCAGCAGCGGAGGAGGGACAGGGGTATGGGCAGATACGCAGTATTTT. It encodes CASSGGGTGVWADTQYF.

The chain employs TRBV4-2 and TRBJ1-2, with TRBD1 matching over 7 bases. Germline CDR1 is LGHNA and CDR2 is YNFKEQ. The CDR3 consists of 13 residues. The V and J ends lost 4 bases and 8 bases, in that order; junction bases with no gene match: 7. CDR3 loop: CASSPRQGRGYTF. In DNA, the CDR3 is TGTGCCAGCAGCCCTCGACAGGGCAGGGGCTACACCTTC.

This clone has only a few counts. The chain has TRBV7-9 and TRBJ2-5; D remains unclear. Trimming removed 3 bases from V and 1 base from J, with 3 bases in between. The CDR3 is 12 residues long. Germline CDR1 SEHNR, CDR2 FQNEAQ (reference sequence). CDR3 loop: CASSFTQETQYF. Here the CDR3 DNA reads TGTGCCAGCAGCTTTACCCAAGAGACCCAGTACTTC.

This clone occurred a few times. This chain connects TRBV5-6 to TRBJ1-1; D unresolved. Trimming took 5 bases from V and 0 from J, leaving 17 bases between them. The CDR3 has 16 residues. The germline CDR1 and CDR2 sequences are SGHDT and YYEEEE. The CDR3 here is CASRSRLGWMNTEAFF. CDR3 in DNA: TGTGCCAGCAGATCGAGGCTGGGGTGGATGAACACTGAAGCTTTCTTT.

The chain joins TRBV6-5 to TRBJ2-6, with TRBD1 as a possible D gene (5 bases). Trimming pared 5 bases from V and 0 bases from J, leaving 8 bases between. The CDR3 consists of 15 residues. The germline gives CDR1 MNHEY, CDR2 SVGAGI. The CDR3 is CASSRQFSGANVLTF. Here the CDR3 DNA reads TGTGCCAGCAGTCGACAGTTCTCTGGGGCCAACGTCCTGACTTTC.

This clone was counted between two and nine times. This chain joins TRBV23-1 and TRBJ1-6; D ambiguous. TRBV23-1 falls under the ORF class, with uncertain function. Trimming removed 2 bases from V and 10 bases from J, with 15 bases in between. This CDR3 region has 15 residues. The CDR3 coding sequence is TGCGCCAGCAGTCAAAGGGTCGCGAGGGAATCACCCCTCCACTTT. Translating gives CASSQRVARESPLHF.

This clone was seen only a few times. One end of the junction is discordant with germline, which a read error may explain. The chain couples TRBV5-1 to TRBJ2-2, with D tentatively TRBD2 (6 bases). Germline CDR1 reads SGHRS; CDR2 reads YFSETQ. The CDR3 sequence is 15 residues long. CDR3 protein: CASSSSGWNAGELFF. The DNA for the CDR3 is TGCGCCAGCAGCTCCAGCGGGTGGAACGCCGGGGAGCTGTTTTTT. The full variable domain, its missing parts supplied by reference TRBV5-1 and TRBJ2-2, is KAGVTQTPRYLIKTRGQQVTLSCSPISGHRSVSWYQQTPGQGLQFLFEYFSETQRNKGNFPGRFSGRQFSNSRSEMNVSTLELGDSALYLCASSSSGWNAGELFFGEGSRLTVL.